The 29 T cell receptor beta chains below all came from one sample that was sequenced in a study of blood T cell repertoires in COVID-19. Method: immunoSEQ multiplex PCR; TCRdb's copy keeps in-frame clones and lacks some. The data contain about 88,000 clones, 90% to 95% of them singletons. Sample: peripheral blood. The receptors were sampled from a man between 60 and 70 years old with acute or convalescent COVID-19.

This chain joins TRBV27 and TRBJ2-5; tentative D call: TRBD1 (5 bases). CDR3 size: 14 residues. Trimming took off 5 bases at V and 2 bases at J, with 12 bases between the two ends. CDR1 MNHEY and CDR2 SMNVEV come from the germline V gene (reference sequence). The DNA for the CDR3 is TGTGCCAGCAGTAATGGGGCACCACAAGAGACCCAGTACTTC. Protein: CASSNGAPQETQYF.

The V and J genes are TRBV28 and TRBJ2-2; tentatively, D is TRBD1 (5 bases). The V gene's germline CDR1 is MDHEN and CDR2 SYDVKM. The CDR3 is 14 amino acids. Trimming removed 7 bases at V and 3 bases at J, with 12 bases between. CDR3 coding DNA: TGTGCCAGCATCTGGGGCAGAGACACCGGGGAGCTGTTTTTT. It is translated as CASIWGRDTGELFF. The whole variable domain, remainder taken from reference TRBV28 and TRBJ2-2, is DVKVTQSSRYLVKRTGEKVFLECVQDMDHENMFWYRQDPGLGLRLIYFSYDVKMKEKGDIPEGYSVSREKKERFSLILESASTNQTSMYLCASIWGRDTGELFFGEGSRLTVL.

J is TRBJ2-3 and V is TRBV9; no clear D gene. V was shortened by 4 bases and J by 2 bases, with 8 bases between the two germline ends. CDR3 length: 13 residues. In germline, CDR1 is SGDLS, CDR2 YYNGEE. CDR3 in DNA: TGTGCCAGCAGCATCACTACCACAGATACGCAGTATTTT. It codes for CASSITTTDTQYF.

The chain joins TRBV28 to TRBJ1-5, with TRBD1 identical over 9 bases. Germline-derived CDR1 and CDR2 are MDHEN and SYDVKM. V lost 3 bases, J lost 4 bases, and 7 bases stayed unmatched. The CDR3 length is 16 residues. CDR3 sequence: CASSLVEGQGNQPQHF. CDR3 nucleotides: TGTGCCAGCAGTTTGGTTGAAGGACAGGGGAATCAGCCCCAGCATTTT.

The chain couples TRBV11-3 to TRBJ2-3, with 10 bases identical to TRBD1. Germline CDR1 and CDR2: SGHNT and YENEEA. The V and J ends lost 0 bases and 6 bases, in that order; junction bases with no gene match: 6. The CDR3 spans 16 residues. The CDR3 reads CASSLDGGTGEDTQYF. As DNA, the CDR3 is TGTGCCAGCAGCTTAGATGGGGGGACAGGGGAGGATACGCAGTATTTT.

The chain joins TRBV7-9 to TRBJ2-7; no clear D gene. The ends were cut back, 3 bases at V and 4 bases at J, with 13 bases in the middle. The CDR3 sequence is 14 residues long. Per germline, CDR1 SEHNR and CDR2 FQNEAQ (reference sequence). The CDR3 sequence is CASSLADRWYEQYF. In DNA form, the CDR3 reads TGTGCCAGCAGCTTGGCAGATCGATGGTACGAGCAGTACTTC.

The J gene is TRBJ2-3, the V gene TRBV4-2; the match to TRBD2 covers 11 bases. This CDR3 has 22 residues. CDR1 is LGHNA, CDR2 YNFKEQ, per germline. Trimming at V came to 0 bases and at J to 2 bases, leaving 19 bases not matched to a gene. CDR3 nucleotides: TGTGCCAGCAGCCAAGAAGCAGGGTTAGCGGGAGGGTCCCGCGGCTACACAGATACGCAGTATTTT. Its protein is CASSQEAGLAGGSRGYTDTQYF.

This rearrangement joins TRBV5-1 to TRBJ2-1; tentative D call: TRBD2 (5 bases). The ends were cut back, 4 bases at V and 8 bases at J, with 16 bases in the middle. Germline lookup yields CDR1 SGHRS and CDR2 YFSETQ. The CDR3 has 14 residues. The CDR3 loop is CASSRAAGDYEQFF. CDR3 bases: TGCGCCAGCAGCCGAGCGGCCGGAGATTATGAGCAGTTCTTC.

The genes are TRBV24-1 and TRBJ2-3, with 7 nucleotides matching TRBD2. Germline V gene lookup returns CDR1 KGHDR and CDR2 SFDVKD. The J segment lost 2 bases and the V segment lost 9 bases, leaving 13 bases of the junction unmatched. The CDR3 is made up of 16 amino acids. CDR3 sequence: CATSGTAGVATDTQYF. Written as DNA, the CDR3 is TGTGCCACCTCCGGGACGGCGGGAGTTGCCACAGATACGCAGTATTTT.

The V and J genes are TRBV7-3 and TRBJ2-1; 10 positions match TRBD1. Per the germline V gene, CDR1 is SGHTA and CDR2 is FQGTGA. CDR3 length: 15 amino acids. The J segment lost 6 bases and the V segment lost 5 bases, leaving 7 bases of the junction unmatched. CDR3 in DNA: TGTGCCAGCAGCGTCGGACAGGGGGACCTCAATGAGCAGTTCTTC. Its translation is CASSVGQGDLNEQFF.

This chain uses TRBV28 with TRBJ2-1; D uncertain. The germline V and J ends were trimmed by 6 bases and 5 bases, with 5 bases remaining between them. Germline values: CDR1 MDHEN, CDR2 SYDVKM. The CDR3 covers 11 residues. The CDR3 protein is CASRSDNEQFF. The CDR3 nucleotides are TGTGCCAGCAGGTCGGACAATGAGCAGTTCTTC.

V usage is TRBV7-3 and J usage is TRBJ2-3; 7 positions match TRBD1. The CDR3 runs 15 residues. V lost 6 bases, J lost 2 bases, and 8 bases stayed unmatched. Germline V gene data show CDR1 as SGHTA and CDR2 as FQGTGA. The CDR3 here is CASSLGQPYTDTQYF. The CDR3 DNA sequence: TGTGCCAGCAGTTTGGGACAGCCTTACACAGATACGCAGTATTTT.

Here the CDR3 DNA reads TGTGCCATCCGAGAGCAAGCGGCGAACACCGGGGAGCTGTTTTTT. Amino acid sequence: CAIREQAANTGELFF. The chain recombines TRBV28 with TRBJ2-2, with a possible D match to TRBD2 (5 bases). V lost 10 bases and J 0 bases, leaving 15 bases between the germline ends. CDR1 and CDR2 (germline): MDHEN, SYDVKM. This CDR3 is built from 15 residues.

This chain joins TRBV27 and TRBJ2-1; 10 bases are a match to TRBD1. Germline CDR1 is MNHEY and CDR2 is SMNVEV (reference sequence). The V segment lost 7 bases and the J segment 15 bases; nucleotides outside the gene matches: 6. The CDR3 totals 11 residues. CDR3 nucleotides: TGTGCCAGCATAGGGGACAGGGGTTCGTTCTTC. As protein: CASIGDRGSFF.

This clone was detected only once. The rearrangement joins TRBV19 to TRBJ2-7; D possibly corresponds to TRBD1 (5 bases). Trimming removed 7 bases at V and 1 base at J, with 14 bases between. Germline CDR1 and CDR2: LNHDA and SQIVND (reference sequence). The CDR3 is 14 amino acids. In DNA form, the CDR3 reads TGTGCCAGTAAGCCCCAGGGTAGGTCCTACGAGCAGTACTTC. Translation: CASKPQGRSYEQYF.

J is TRBJ2-7 and V is TRBV19, with 9 bases matching TRBD1. The V gene's germline CDR1 is LNHDA and CDR2 SQIVND (reference sequence). Germline trimming cut 2 bases from V and 2 bases from J; bases unmatched to any gene: 10. This CDR3 spans 17 amino acids. CDR3 sequence: CASSIIASRDRAYEQYF. The CDR3 DNA reads as TGTGCCAGTAGTATAATCGCGAGCCGGGACAGGGCCTACGAGCAGTACTTC. Looking up the rest from reference TRBV19 and TRBJ2-7 gives the full variable domain: DGGITQSPKYLFRKEGQNVTLSCEQNLNHDAMYWYRQDPGQGLRLIYYSQIVNDFQKGDIAEGYSVSREKKESFPLTVTSAQKNPTAFYLCASSIIASRDRAYEQYFGPGTRLTVT.

J is TRBJ1-2 and V is TRBV14; D gene uncertain. V shed 0 bases and J shed 5 bases, with 16 bases lying between them. The germline V gene encodes CDR1 SGHDN and CDR2 FVKESK. The CDR3 is 16 residues long. CDR3 protein: CASSQDSGSSYYGYTF. CDR3 bases: TGTGCCAGCAGCCAAGATAGCGGCAGTTCCTATTATGGCTACACCTTC.

The V gene is TRBV3-1 (or the pseudogene TRBV3-2), the J gene TRBJ2-3, with D perhaps TRBD1 (5 bases). The length of the CDR3 is 16 residues. Trimming took 0 bases from V and 6 from J, leaving 16 bases between them. Germline CDR1 and CDR2: LGHDT and YNNKEL (reference sequence). CDR3 region: CASSQEPWSGRDTQYF. The CDR3 DNA reads TGTGCCAGCAGCCAAGAACCCTGGTCAGGGCGCGATACGCAGTATTTT.

CDR3 nucleotides: TGTGCCAGCAGCTTGGGACTAGCCTACACAGATACGCAGTATTTT. It specifies CASSLGLAYTDTQYF. The rearrangement joins TRBV5-5 to TRBJ2-3; 7 nucleotides agree with TRBD2. Germline-derived CDR1 and CDR2 are SGHKS and YYEKEE (reference sequence). The CDR3 covers 15 residues. J was trimmed by 2 bases and V by 0 bases; bases with no gene match: 3. Looking up the rest from reference TRBV5-5 and TRBJ2-3 gives the full variable domain: DAGVTQSPTHLIKTRGQQVTLRCSPISGHKSVSWYQQVLGQGPQFIFQYYEKEERGRGNFPDRFSARQFPNYSSELNVNALLLGDSALYLCASSLGLAYTDTQYFGPGTRLTVL.

This clone was seen a handful of times. One end of the junction does not line up with germline, which may come from a read error. J is TRBJ2-7 and V is TRBV19; D might be TRBD1 (5 bases). Germline V gene sequence: CDR1 LNHDA, CDR2 SQIVND (reference sequence). The CDR3 has 15 residues. CDR3 amino acids: CASSADRVGSNEQYF. CDR3 nucleotides: TGTGCCAGTAGTGCCGACAGAGTGGGCTCCAACGAGCAGTACTTC.

The V and J genes are TRBV27 and TRBJ2-1, with 12 bases that match TRBD2. With 4 bases clipped from V and 8 bases from J, the junction kept 6 bases outside the gene matches. The CDR3 sequence is 15 residues long. Germline V gene sequence: CDR1 MNHEY, CDR2 SMNVEV (reference sequence). The CDR3 protein is CASSSGTSGLDEQFF. The CDR3 DNA reads TGTGCCAGCAGTTCCGGGACTAGCGGGTTGGATGAGCAGTTCTTC.

This rearrangement joins TRBV19 to TRBJ2-2; 8 bases match TRBD2. Unmatched junction bases numbered 20, after V lost 7 bases and J lost 4 bases. This CDR3 has 19 residues. Per the germline V gene, CDR1 is LNHDA and CDR2 is SQIVND (reference sequence). The CDR3 coding sequence is TGTGCCAGTACCCAAGGAGGTTTTACCGGGACTAGTTTCACCGGGGAGCTGTTTTTT. Translated: CASTQGGFTGTSFTGELFF.

The J gene is TRBJ2-7, the V gene TRBV7-6; TRBD2 matches 11 bases. The trim removed 5 bases at V and 1 base at J, leaving 7 bases unmatched. CDR3 length: 16 residues. Germline values: CDR1 SGHVS, CDR2 FNYEAQ. The CDR3 coding sequence is TGTGCCAGCAGCCCCCGGGCTAGCGGGAGGTCCTACGAGCAGTACTTC. Amino acids: CASSPRASGRSYEQYF.

The rearrangement links TRBV6-1 to TRBJ2-3; TRBD2 matches at 9 bases. CDR1 and CDR2 (germline): MNHNS, SASEGT. V shed 3 bases, J shed 7 bases, and the junction held 17 bases outside the gene matches. The CDR3 runs to 18 residues. The CDR3 reads CASSERLAEPYLSNTQYF. In DNA form, the CDR3 reads TGTGCCAGCAGTGAGAGACTAGCGGAGCCTTATTTGTCAAATACGCAGTATTTT.

This chain uses TRBV7-6 with TRBJ1-2; D remains ambiguous. The germline V gene encodes CDR1 SGHVS and CDR2 FNYEAQ. CDR3 size: 18 residues. V dropped 5 bases and J dropped 2 bases, with 24 bases sitting between them. The CDR3 is CASSQAPASQALNYGYTF. The DNA for the CDR3 is TGTGCCAGCAGCCAGGCCCCTGCCAGTCAGGCACTCAACTATGGCTACACCTTC.

CDR3 region: CASRLAGGPSGANVLTF. CDR3 DNA sequence: TGCGCCAGCAGACTTGCGGGAGGTCCCTCTGGGGCCAACGTCCTGACTTTC. This chain uses TRBV5-1 with TRBJ2-6; TRBD2 agrees at 8 bases. This CDR3 is built from 17 residues. Germline CDR1 is SGHRS and CDR2 is YFSETQ. V dropped 5 bases and J dropped 0; count of bases not matched to a gene: 7.

This clone was observed once. The same CDR3 arises from other DNA sequences in this sample as well. This chain uses TRBV9 with TRBJ2-2; D is undetermined. Trimming stripped 2 bases from V and 8 bases from J, with 7 bases between. The CDR3 extends over 12 amino acids. CDR1 and CDR2 from the germline V gene are SGDLS and YYNGEE. The CDR3 sequence is CASSVAVGELFF. The CDR3 DNA follows: TGTGCCAGCAGCGTTGCGGTAGGGGAGCTGTTTTTT.

V is TRBV7-9 and J is TRBJ2-5, with a weak D call TRBD2 (6 bases). CDR1 is SEHNR, CDR2 FQNEAQ, per germline (reference sequence). This CDR3 spans 14 amino acids. V lost 3 bases, J lost 5 bases, and 13 bases lay in between. CDR3 DNA sequence: TGTGCCAGCAGCTTCTCCGGGACTGGGGAGACCCAGTACTTC. It is translated as CASSFSGTGETQYF. Full variable domain (remainder filled in from reference TRBV7-9 and TRBJ2-5): DTGVSQNPRHKITKRGQNVTFRCDPISEHNRLYWYRQTLGQGPEFLTYFQNEAQLEKSRLLSDRFSAERPKGSFSTLEIQRTEQGDSAMYLCASSFSGTGETQYFGPGTRLLVL.

DNA of the CDR3: TGTGCCAGCAGCCTCGCGAGCGCGAACACCGGGGAGCTGTTTTTT. The encoded protein is CASSLASANTGELFF. This rearrangement joins TRBV27 to TRBJ2-2; D gene ambiguous. V was cut by 6 bases and J by 0 bases, with 11 bases left in between. This CDR3 is built from 15 residues. Germline lookup yields CDR1 MNHEY and CDR2 SMNVEV (reference sequence).